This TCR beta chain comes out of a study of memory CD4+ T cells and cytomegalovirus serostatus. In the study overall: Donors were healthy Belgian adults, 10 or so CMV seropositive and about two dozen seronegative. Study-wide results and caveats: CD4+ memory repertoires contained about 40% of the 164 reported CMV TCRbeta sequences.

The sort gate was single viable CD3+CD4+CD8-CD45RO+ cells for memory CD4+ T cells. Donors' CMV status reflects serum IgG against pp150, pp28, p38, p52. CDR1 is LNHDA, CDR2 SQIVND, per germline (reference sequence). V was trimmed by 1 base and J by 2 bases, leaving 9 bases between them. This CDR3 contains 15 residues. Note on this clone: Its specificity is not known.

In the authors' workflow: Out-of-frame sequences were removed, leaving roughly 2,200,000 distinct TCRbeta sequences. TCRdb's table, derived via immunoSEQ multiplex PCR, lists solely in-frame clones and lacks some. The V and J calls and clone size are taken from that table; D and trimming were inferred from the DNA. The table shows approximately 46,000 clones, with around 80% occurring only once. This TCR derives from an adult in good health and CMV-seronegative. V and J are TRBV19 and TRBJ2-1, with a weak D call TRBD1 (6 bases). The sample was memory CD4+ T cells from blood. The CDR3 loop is CASSIGDITYNEQFF. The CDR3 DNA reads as TGTGCCAGTAGTATAGGGGACATAACCTACAATGAGCAGTTCTTC.